The rows below give T cell receptor beta chains drawn from one sample of a study of blood T cells in healthy people across ages. TCRdb recomputed calls from the 5' RACE reads with MiXCR, one row per CDR3 protein. The sample lists about 620,000 distinct CDR3 sequences, approximately 52% occurring once. Sequencing input: blood. Every receptor here comes from an elderly woman in good health. Both conserved end residues are part of each CDR3. D genes are given only for firm matches. Clone size is shown for a subset of rows, as once, few, many or a class of expanded clone.

clone_size | d_call | j_call | v_call | cdr3_aa | cdr3_nt
many | . | TRBJ2-1 | TRBV20-1 | CSARSRQFEQFF | TGCAGTGCCCGAAGCCGACAGTTTGAGCAGTTCTTC
. | . | TRBJ2-1 | TRBV28 | CASVSRGQYNEQFF | TGTGCCAGCGTTTCGAGAGGACAGTACAATGAGCAGTTCTTC
many | . | TRBJ1-2 | TRBV6-1 | CASRLHHTNYGYTF | TGTGCCAGCAGACTCCACCATACTAACTATGGCTACACCTTC
. | . | TRBJ1-2 | TRBV6-6 | CASSYRGEGGYTF | TGTGCCAGCAGTTACAGGGGGGAGGGTGGCTACACCTTC
. | . | TRBJ2-2 | TRBV9 | CASSRRQSTGELFF | TGTGCCAGCAGCCGTCGACAGAGCACCGGGGAGCTGTTTTTT
many | TRBD1 | TRBJ1-1 | TRBV5-1 | CASSAQGASTEAFF | TGCGCCAGCAGCGCACAGGGGGCCAGCACTGAAGCTTTCTTT
. | . | TRBJ1-2 | TRBV28 | CASSSGAFTF | TGTGCCAGCAGTTCGGGGGCCTTCACCTTC
many | . | TRBJ2-5 | TRBV21-1 | CASSTIGLWASGQETQYF | TGTGCCAGCAGCACCATCGGCCTTTGGGCTAGCGGACAAGAGACCCAGTACTTC
few | . | TRBJ2-7 | TRBV29-1 | CSVGTGMFYEQYF | TGCAGCGTGGGAACAGGGATGTTCTACGAGCAGTACTTC
many | TRBD2 | TRBJ2-3 | TRBV6-6 | CASSKRGLAVSDTQYF | TGTGCCAGCAGCAAAAGGGGACTAGCTGTTTCGGATACGCAGTATTTT
. | . | TRBJ2-5 | TRBV7-2 | CAGSLEGPAQETQYF | TGTGCCGGCAGCTTAGAAGGGCCAGCTCAAGAGACCCAGTACTTC
. | TRBD1 | TRBJ2-5 | TRBV29-1 | CSVEDRGEETQYF | TGCAGCGTTGAGGACAGGGGGGAAGAGACCCAGTACTTC
. | TRBD2 | TRBJ2-7 | TRBV7-2 | CASSTTSGSSYEQYF | TGTGCCAGCAGCACAACTAGCGGCAGCTCCTACGAGCAGTACTTC
. | . | TRBJ1-1 | TRBV20-1 | CSARAPGQNTEAFF | TGCAGTGCTAGAGCCCCGGGACAGAACACTGAAGCTTTCTTT
many | . | TRBJ2-7 | TRBV20-1 | CSAPGPTYEQYF | TGCAGTGCTCCGGGACCAACCTACGAGCAGTACTTC